Each of the 31 T cell receptor beta chains below was sequenced from the same sample in a study of blood T cell repertoires in COVID-19. Sequenced by immunoSEQ multiplex PCR; TCRdb stores in-frame clones only, minus some. The sample contains 330,000 or so clones, approximately 87% of which appear only once. Sequencing used PBMCs or T cells enriched from blood (not recorded which). These receptors all stem from a man in his forties or fifties in a cohort exposed to, infected with or recovered from COVID-19 (not recorded which).

In its sample, this clone was seen once. This chain joins TRBV18 and TRBJ1-3; tentatively, D is TRBD1 (5 bases). The CDR3 is 16 amino acids. Looked up from germline, CDR1 is KGHSH and CDR2 is LQKENI. The ends were cut back, 1 base at V and 0 bases at J, with 10 bases in the middle. The CDR3 nucleotides are TGTGCCAGCTCACCACTACAGGCCACCTCTGGAAACACCATATATTTT. It codes for CASSPLQATSGNTIYF.

The chain links TRBV10-3 to TRBJ1-2; maybe TRBD1 (5 bases). The V end lost 6 bases, the J end lost 2 bases, and 10 bases lay between the germline ends. CDR3 size: 13 residues. Germline V lookup: CDR1 ENHRY, CDR2 SYGVKD. This CDR3 reads CAIRLGQNYGYTF. CDR3 DNA sequence: TGTGCCATCAGACTGGGGCAGAACTATGGCTACACCTTC.

The CDR3 protein is CASSQTGYEQYF. Here the CDR3 DNA reads TGTGCCAGCAGTCAAACAGGCTACGAGCAGTACTTC. V and J are TRBV12-3 or TRBV12-4 and TRBJ2-7, with a possible D match to TRBD1 (5 bases). This CDR3 has 12 residues. With 5 bases removed from V and 3 bases from J, the gap between germline ends came to 8 bases.

The V call is TRBV2, the J call TRBJ2-1; 11 bases match TRBD2. The CDR3 contains 14 residues. V gave up 7 bases and J gave up 7 bases; unmatched junction bases: 6. Germline V gene sequence: CDR1 SNHLY, CDR2 FYNNEI. CDR3 sequence: CASTDLAGGNEQFF. Here the CDR3 DNA reads TGTGCCAGCACGGATCTAGCGGGAGGTAATGAGCAGTTCTTC.

V usage is TRBV7-2 and J usage is TRBJ1-5, with TRBD1 identical over 10 bases. The length of the CDR3 is 14 residues. V shed 4 bases, J shed 5 bases, and the junction held 2 bases outside the gene matches. Germline V gene lookup returns CDR1 SGHTA and CDR2 FQGNSA. In DNA, the CDR3 is TGTGCCAGCAGCTCAGGACAGGGGGATCAGCCCCAGCATTTT. This codes for CASSSGQGDQPQHF.

This sequence joins TRBV19 and TRBJ2-7; 8 nucleotides agree with TRBD2. The J segment lost 6 bases and the V segment lost 4 bases, leaving 8 bases of the junction unmatched. Germline CDR1 LNHDA, CDR2 SQIVND (reference sequence). The CDR3 is 14 residues long. Here the CDR3 DNA reads TGTGCCAGTAGTACCCGACTAGCGTCTTCCGAGCAGTACTTC. Protein sequence: CASSTRLASSEQYF.

The CDR3 DNA is TGTGCCATCAGTGAGTCGACGCGGGGGCCCTACGAGCAGTACTTC. It translates to CAISESTRGPYEQYF. The chain recombines TRBV10-3 with TRBJ2-7, with D perhaps TRBD2 (7 bases). Germline CDR1 ENHRY, CDR2 SYGVKD. Trimming took off 0 bases at V and 2 bases at J, with 11 bases between the two ends. The CDR3 extends over 15 amino acids.

The chain carries TRBV18 and TRBJ2-3, with D hard to call. Germline CDR1 KGHSH, CDR2 LQKENI. Trimming removed 2 bases from V and 4 bases from J, with 13 bases in between. The CDR3 loop spans 15 amino acids. The DNA for the CDR3 is TGTGCCAGCTCACCAAGGCAGGCCGTCGCAGATACGCAGTATTTT. It codes for CASSPRQAVADTQYF.

This chain joins TRBV4-2 and TRBJ1-2; no clear D. Germline-derived CDR1 and CDR2 are LGHNA and YNFKEQ. The CDR3 is 15 amino acids. Trimming took off 1 base at V and 3 bases at J, with 12 bases between the two ends. For the CDR3, the DNA is TGTGCCAGCAGCCAAGGGAGAGGCGACGACTATGGCTACACCTTC. Its protein is CASSQGRGDDYGYTF.

This chain links TRBV19 with TRBJ2-7, with 10 bases matching TRBD2. This CDR3 has 15 residues. V shed 5 bases and J 3 bases; nucleotides not matched to a gene: 7. From germline, CDR1 is LNHDA and CDR2 SQIVND (reference sequence). DNA for the CDR3: TGTGCCAGTAGTGCCCCACTAGCGGGATACTACGAGCAGTACTTC. Translating it yields CASSAPLAGYYEQYF.

The chain employs TRBV2 and TRBJ2-5, with TRBD2 matching over 11 bases. V gave up 3 bases and J gave up 5 bases; unmatched junction bases: 2. Germline lookup yields CDR1 SNHLY and CDR2 FYNNEI. The CDR3 sequence is 14 residues long. In DNA, the CDR3 is TGTGCCAGCAGTGACGTAGCGGGAGGGGAGACCCAGTACTTC. Translation: CASSDVAGGETQYF.

The chain combines TRBV5-5 with TRBJ2-1; 8 nucleotides match TRBD2. Germline assignment: CDR1 SGHKS and CDR2 YYEKEE (reference sequence). CDR3 length equals 14 residues. Trimming cost V 1 base and J 9 bases; bases outside gene matches: 6. CDR3 nucleotides: TGTGCCAGCAGCTTGATACTAGCGGAGGGTGAGCAGTTCTTC. Translation: CASSLILAEGEQFF.

This clone has just a few counts. J is TRBJ1-3 and V is TRBV7-9; the D gene is possibly TRBD1 (5 bases). The CDR3 loop spans 16 amino acids. Germline V lookup: CDR1 SEHNR, CDR2 FQNEAQ (reference sequence). Trimming pared 1 base from V and 2 bases from J, leaving 12 bases between. CDR3 DNA: TGTGCCAGCAGCTTAGTCGGGGGTTTAGCTGGAAACACCATATATTTT. Its translation: CASSLVGGLAGNTIYF.

The chain couples TRBV10-3 to TRBJ2-5, with 12 bases aligning to TRBD2. This CDR3 is built from 15 residues. Germline assignment: CDR1 ENHRY and CDR2 SYGVKD. The V gene end was trimmed by 0 bases and the J gene end by 5 bases; junction bases not matched to a gene: 1. CDR3 sequence (DNA): TGTGCCATCAGTGAGTCAGGGACTAGCGGGGAGACCCAGTACTTC. Its protein product is CAISESGTSGETQYF.

The CDR3 region is CASSESRAGGYNEQFF. CDR3 bases: TGTGCCAGCAGTGAATCTCGGGCGGGAGGGTACAATGAGCAGTTCTTC. The V gene is TRBV6-1, the J gene TRBJ2-1; TRBD2 matches 9 bases. Germline V lookup: CDR1 MNHNS, CDR2 SASEGT. The CDR3 is 16 residues long. Germline trimming cut 2 bases from V and 4 bases from J; bases unmatched to any gene: 6.

This sequence joins TRBV7-2 and TRBJ1-1; TRBD1 agrees at 9 bases. Germline lookup yields CDR1 SGHTA and CDR2 FQGNSA. J gave up 5 bases and V 5 bases, and 6 bases lay outside the gene matches. The CDR3 extends over 14 amino acids. Here the CDR3 reads CASSQQGAGTEAFF. The DNA for the CDR3 is TGTGCCAGCAGCCAACAGGGGGCCGGGACTGAAGCTTTCTTT.

The V call is TRBV7-9, the J call TRBJ1-2; D gene ambiguous. V dropped 0 bases and J dropped 3 bases, with 11 bases sitting between them. Looked up from germline, CDR1 is SEHNR and CDR2 is FQNEAQ (reference sequence). CDR3 size: 15 residues. CDR3 protein: CASSLAGSDYYGYTF. CDR3 coding DNA: TGTGCCAGCAGCTTAGCGGGCAGTGATTACTATGGCTACACCTTC.

The V gene is TRBV5-1, the J gene TRBJ1-1, with TRBD1 matching over 7 bases. This CDR3 region has 16 residues. In germline, CDR1 is SGHRS, CDR2 YFSETQ. After removal of 0 bases from V and 3 bases from J, the junction contained 8 bases not matched to a gene. The CDR3 bases are TGCGCCAGCAGCTTGGACGCGACAGGGACCTACACTGAAGCTTTCTTT. Translating it yields CASSLDATGTYTEAFF.

The table lists this clone with a few counts. The rearrangement joins TRBV5-6 to TRBJ2-7; 11 positions match TRBD2. The germline gives CDR1 SGHDT, CDR2 YYEEEE. CDR3 length: 17 amino acids. V lost 1 base and J lost 5; bases outside the gene matches: 11. CDR3 nucleotide sequence: TGTGCCAGCAGCTTGCCTCAAACTAGCGGGAGAAGAAACGAGCAGTACTTC. Protein product: CASSLPQTSGRRNEQYF.

The gene calls are TRBV6-5 and TRBJ2-1; TRBD2 aligns across 7 bases. The J segment lost 7 bases and the V segment lost 4 bases, leaving 4 bases of the junction unmatched. The germline CDR1 and CDR2 sequences are MNHEY and SVGAGI. CDR3 size: 13 residues. As DNA, the CDR3 is TGTGCCAGCAGTTTCAGAGCGGGAAATGAGCAGTTCTTC. As protein: CASSFRAGNEQFF.

The CDR3 here is CASSPIVRGEQFF. DNA of the CDR3: TGTGCCAGCAGCCCCATCGTGCGAGGGGAGCAGTTCTTC. The chain couples TRBV7-9 to TRBJ2-1, with D possibly matching TRBD2 (5 bases). Germline loops: CDR1 SEHNR, CDR2 FQNEAQ (reference sequence). Trimming removed 5 bases from V and 10 bases from J, with 15 bases in between. The CDR3 loop spans 13 amino acids.

The CDR3 here is CAWNTLGSYEQYF. In DNA form, the CDR3 reads TGTGCCTGGAACACCCTAGGAAGCTACGAGCAGTACTTC. The V gene is TRBV30, the J gene TRBJ2-7; D is unresolved. Germline V gives CDR1 GTSNPN, CDR2 SVGIG (reference sequence). This CDR3 has 13 amino acids. V was shortened by 4 bases and J by 3 bases, with 13 bases between the two germline ends.

The chain uses TRBV11-3 and TRBJ2-1; no clear D. V dropped 1 base and J dropped 2 bases, with 9 bases sitting between them. The CDR3 is 15 residues long. Germline V gives CDR1 SGHNT, CDR2 YENEEA. Written as DNA, the CDR3 is TGTGCCAGCAGCTTAGGGGCCCAAACCTACAATGAGCAGTTCTTC. Protein product: CASSLGAQTYNEQFF.

As to this clone: Other nucleotide sequences from this sample produce the same CDR3. V is TRBV28 and J is TRBJ1-5; 10 nucleotides align to TRBD1. Unmatched junction bases numbered 7, after V lost 5 bases and J lost 6 bases. The CDR3 spans 15 residues. CDR1 and CDR2 (germline): MDHEN, SYDVKM. As DNA, the CDR3 is TGTGCCAGCAGTCCCCCCAGGACAGGGGGTCAGCCCCAGCATTTT. Translated: CASSPPRTGGQPQHF.

V gene TRBV11-2 combines with J gene TRBJ1-5; TRBD1 is a possible D gene (5 bases). The CDR3 is made up of 15 amino acids. Germline V lookup: CDR1 SGHAT, CDR2 FQNNGV. V gave up 5 bases and J gave up 0 bases, with 11 bases separating them. The CDR3 nucleotides read TGTGCCAGCAGCCTAGGACATAATAGCAATCAGCCCCAGCATTTT. Translated: CASSLGHNSNQPQHF.

The rearrangement joins TRBV7-9 to TRBJ2-1; 13 bases align to TRBD2. The CDR3 covers 16 residues. Germline values: CDR1 SEHNR, CDR2 FQNEAQ (reference sequence). The V and J ends lost 0 bases and 9 bases, in that order; junction bases with no gene match: 5. The DNA for the CDR3 is TGTGCCAGCAGCTTAGCCGGGACTAGCGGGATCGGTGAGCAGTTCTTC. It encodes CASSLAGTSGIGEQFF.

The rearrangement uses TRBV27 and TRBJ1-5, with a possible D match to TRBD1 (6 bases). Between the trimmed V and J ends, which lost 3 bases and 0 bases, there was a span of 15 bases. The germline CDR1 and CDR2 sequences are MNHEY and SMNVEV (reference sequence). The CDR3 is 17 amino acids. CDR3 nucleotide sequence: TGTGCCAGCAGTTTTGCCCGGACAGAGTTTAGCAATCAGCCCCAGCATTTT. Translating it yields CASSFARTEFSNQPQHF.

This chain links TRBV9 with TRBJ2-1, with D perhaps TRBD2 (6 bases). CDR3 length: 13 amino acids. The ends were cut back, 3 bases at V and 7 bases at J, with 11 bases in the middle. Germline values: CDR1 SGDLS, CDR2 YYNGEE. This CDR3 is CASSAGSPNEQFF. Here the CDR3 DNA reads TGTGCCAGCAGCGCCGGGAGTCCTAATGAGCAGTTCTTC.

Many counts were recorded for this clone. The chain uses TRBV28 and TRBJ1-2; 8 nucleotides line up with TRBD1. The CDR3 loop spans 12 amino acids. Trimming took 6 bases from V and 10 from J; bases not matched to a gene: 7. Germline V gives CDR1 MDHEN, CDR2 SYDVKM. In DNA, the CDR3 is TGTGCCAGCAGGTCCCAGGGGGCGGACTACACCTTC. This encodes CASRSQGADYTF.

V is TRBV11-3 and J is TRBJ2-2, with D tentatively TRBD1 (6 bases). The CDR3 totals 14 residues. The V end lost 5 bases, the J end lost 4 bases, and 11 bases lay between the germline ends. In germline, CDR1 is SGHNT, CDR2 YENEEA. Written as DNA, the CDR3 is TGTGCCAGCAGCATAAACAGGGTCACCGGGGAGCTGTTTTTT. Translating it yields CASSINRVTGELFF.

This clone has a handful of counts. The chain joins TRBV3-1 (or the pseudogene TRBV3-2) to TRBJ1-6; D gene unclear. V lost 0 bases to trimming and J lost 9 bases, with 6 bases between them. The V gene's germline CDR1 is LGHDT and CDR2 YNNKEL (reference sequence). The CDR3 totals 13 residues. CDR3 sequence: CASSQDRVSPLHF. In DNA form, the CDR3 reads TGTGCCAGCAGCCAAGATCGGGTTTCACCCCTCCACTTT.